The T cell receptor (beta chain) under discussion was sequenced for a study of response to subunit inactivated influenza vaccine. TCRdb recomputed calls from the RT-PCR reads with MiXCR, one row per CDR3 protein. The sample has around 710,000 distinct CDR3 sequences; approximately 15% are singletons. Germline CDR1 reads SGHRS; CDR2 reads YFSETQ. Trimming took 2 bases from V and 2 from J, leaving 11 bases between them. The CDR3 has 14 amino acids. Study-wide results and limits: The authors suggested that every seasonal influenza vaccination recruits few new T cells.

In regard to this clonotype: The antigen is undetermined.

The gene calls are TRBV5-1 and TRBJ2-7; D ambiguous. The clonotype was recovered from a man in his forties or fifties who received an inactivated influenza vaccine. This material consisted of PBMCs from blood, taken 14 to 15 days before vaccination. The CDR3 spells CASSFGSGTYEQYF. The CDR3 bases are TGCGCCAGCAGCTTCGGGTCCGGAACCTACGAGCAGTACTTC.